A single sample is the source of the 3 T cell receptor beta chains below, sequenced in a study of blood T cells in healthy people across ages. Next came a second PCR, run for roughly 6 to 11 cycles, which used a sample-barcoded 5' primer along with a J-beta primer mix. Each CDR3 protein gets one entry after TCRdb re-called the 5' RACE reads with MiXCR. The sample holds about 680,000 distinct CDR3 sequences, 49% seen once. The sequencing sample was made of blood. The receptors were sampled from a woman aged 55-70 years in good health.

The rearrangement links TRBV29-1 to TRBJ1-1; 8 bases line up with TRBD1. Losses at the gene ends were 2 bases for V and 4 bases for J; bases not matched to a gene: 3. Germline CDR1 is SQVTM and CDR2 is ANQGSEA. There are 13 residues in the CDR3. CDR3 region: CSVERDRSTEAFF. The CDR3 bases are TGCAGCGTTGAAAGGGACAGGAGCACTGAAGCTTTCTTT.

By sample share, this clonotype is medium-sized (0.01 to 0.1%). DNA of the CDR3: TGTGCCAGCAGCCCCGGACTGGAAAACATTCAGTACTTC. The encoded protein is CASSPGLENIQYF. This sequence joins TRBV6-5 and TRBJ2-4, with a possible D match to TRBD2 (5 bases). The ends were cut back, 6 bases at V and 5 bases at J, with 11 bases in the middle. The CDR3 has 13 amino acids. Germline V gives CDR1 MNHEY, CDR2 SVGAGI.

V usage is TRBV29-1 and J usage is TRBJ2-5; 9 bases are a match to TRBD1. CDR3 length: 15 amino acids. CDR1 SQVTM and CDR2 ANQGSEA come from the germline V gene. Germline trimming cut 4 bases from V and 4 bases from J; bases unmatched to any gene: 10. The CDR3 is CSVGRRGTGSETQYF. The CDR3 DNA sequence: TGCAGCGTTGGCCGAAGAGGGACAGGGTCAGAGACCCAGTACTTC.